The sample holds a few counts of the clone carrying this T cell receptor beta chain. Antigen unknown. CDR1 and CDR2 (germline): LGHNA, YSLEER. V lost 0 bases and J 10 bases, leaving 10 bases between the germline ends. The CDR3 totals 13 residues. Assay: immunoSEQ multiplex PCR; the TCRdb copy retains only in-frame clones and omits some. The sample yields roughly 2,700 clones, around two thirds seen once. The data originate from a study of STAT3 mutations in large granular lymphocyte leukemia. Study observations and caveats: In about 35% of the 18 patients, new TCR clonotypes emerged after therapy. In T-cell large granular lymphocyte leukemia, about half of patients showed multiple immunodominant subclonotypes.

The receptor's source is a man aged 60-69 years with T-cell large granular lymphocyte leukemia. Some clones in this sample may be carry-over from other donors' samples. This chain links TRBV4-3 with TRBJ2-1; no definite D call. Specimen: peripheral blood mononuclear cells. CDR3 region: CASSQDRLGEQFF. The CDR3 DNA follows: TGCGCCAGCAGCCAAGATCGACTTGGGGAGCAGTTCTTC.